This T cell receptor (beta chain) was profiled in a study of T cell changes during pregnancy in multiple sclerosis. Profiled with immunoSEQ multiplex PCR; TCRdb holds only in-frame clones, not every one. This sample has roughly 100,000 clones; roughly 92% occur once, and the top ten carry around 1.5%. V gave up 5 bases and J gave up 7 bases; unmatched junction bases: 10. The CDR3 consists of 15 residues. Germline assignment: CDR1 SGHNT and CDR2 YENEEA. The sample here was peripheral blood, taken after pregnancy. The clonotype was recovered from a female donor with multiple sclerosis, enrolled in a pregnancy study. V is TRBV11-3 and J is TRBJ2-1, with 8 bases aligning to TRBD1. CDR3 coding DNA: TGTGCCAGCAGCCTTCGCAGGGGGCAGGGGAATGAGCAGTTCTTC. It yields the protein CASSLRRGQGNEQFF.